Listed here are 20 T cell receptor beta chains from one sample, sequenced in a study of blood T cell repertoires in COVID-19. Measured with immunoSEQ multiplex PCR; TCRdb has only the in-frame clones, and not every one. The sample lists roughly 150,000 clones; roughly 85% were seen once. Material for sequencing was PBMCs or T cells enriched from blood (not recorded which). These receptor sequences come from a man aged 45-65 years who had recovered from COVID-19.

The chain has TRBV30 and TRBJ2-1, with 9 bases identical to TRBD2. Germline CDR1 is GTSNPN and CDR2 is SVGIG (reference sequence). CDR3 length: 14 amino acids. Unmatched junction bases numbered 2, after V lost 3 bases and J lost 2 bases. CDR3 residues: CAWRAGGPYNEQFF. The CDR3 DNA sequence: TGTGCCTGGAGGGCGGGAGGGCCCTACAATGAGCAGTTCTTC.

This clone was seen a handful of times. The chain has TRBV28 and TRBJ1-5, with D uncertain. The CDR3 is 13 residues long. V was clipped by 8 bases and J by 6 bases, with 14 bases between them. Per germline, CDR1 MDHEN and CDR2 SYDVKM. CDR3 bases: TGTGCCAGCCAGTTTACTTCGGGTCAGCCCCAGCATTTT. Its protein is CASQFTSGQPQHF. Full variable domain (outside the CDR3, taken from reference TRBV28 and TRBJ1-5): DVKVTQSSRYLVKRTGEKVFLECVQDMDHENMFWYRQDPGLGLRLIYFSYDVKMKEKGDIPEGYSVSREKKERFSLILESASTNQTSMYLCASQFTSGQPQHFGDGTRLSIL.

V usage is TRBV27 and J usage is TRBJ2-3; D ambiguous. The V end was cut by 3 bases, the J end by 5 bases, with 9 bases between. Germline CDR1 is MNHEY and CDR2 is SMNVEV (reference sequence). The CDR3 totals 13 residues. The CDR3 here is CASSFVSLDTQYF. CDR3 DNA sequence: TGTGCCAGCAGTTTTGTATCGTTAGATACGCAGTATTTT.

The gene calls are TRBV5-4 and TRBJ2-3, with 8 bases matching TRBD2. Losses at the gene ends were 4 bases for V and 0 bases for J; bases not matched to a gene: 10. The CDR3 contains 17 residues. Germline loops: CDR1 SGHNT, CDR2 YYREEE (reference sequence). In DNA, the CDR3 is TGTGCCAGCAGCGCCTCCTCTAGCGGGCCGAGCACAGATACGCAGTATTTT. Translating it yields CASSASSSGPSTDTQYF.

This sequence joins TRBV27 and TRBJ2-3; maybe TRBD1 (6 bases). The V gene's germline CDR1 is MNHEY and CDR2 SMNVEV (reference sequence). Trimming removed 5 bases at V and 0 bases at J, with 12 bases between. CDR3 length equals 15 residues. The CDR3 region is CASSNLRGSTDTQYF. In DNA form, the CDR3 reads TGTGCCAGCAGTAACTTAAGGGGGAGCACAGATACGCAGTATTTT.

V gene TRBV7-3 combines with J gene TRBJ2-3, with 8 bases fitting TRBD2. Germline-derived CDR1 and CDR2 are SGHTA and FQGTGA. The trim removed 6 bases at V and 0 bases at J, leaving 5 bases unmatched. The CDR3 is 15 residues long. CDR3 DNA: TGTGCCAGCAGTATGGCGGGGGGAAGCACAGATACGCAGTATTTT. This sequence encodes CASSMAGGSTDTQYF.

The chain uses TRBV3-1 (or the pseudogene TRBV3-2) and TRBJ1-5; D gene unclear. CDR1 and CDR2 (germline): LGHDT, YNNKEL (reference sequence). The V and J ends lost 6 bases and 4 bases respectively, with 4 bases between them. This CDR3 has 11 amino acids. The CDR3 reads CASRTNQPQHF. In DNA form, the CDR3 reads TGTGCCAGCAGGACTAATCAGCCCCAGCATTTT.

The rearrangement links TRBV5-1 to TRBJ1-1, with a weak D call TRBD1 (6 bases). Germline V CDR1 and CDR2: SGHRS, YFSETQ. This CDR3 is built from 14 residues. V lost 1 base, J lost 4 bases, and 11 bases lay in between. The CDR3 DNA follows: TGCGCCAGCAGCTTGCCCCTACAGGGCACTGAAGCTTTCTTT. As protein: CASSLPLQGTEAFF.

The CDR3 DNA is TGTGCCAGCAGCGCAAGCATCGGACAGGGGGCCGATGGCTACACCTTC. Translated: CASSASIGQGADGYTF. The rearrangement links TRBV9 to TRBJ1-2; TRBD1 matches 11 bases. Trimming removed 3 bases from V and 6 bases from J; junction bases left unmatched: 10. Germline-derived CDR1 and CDR2 are SGDLS and YYNGEE. CDR3 length equals 16 residues.

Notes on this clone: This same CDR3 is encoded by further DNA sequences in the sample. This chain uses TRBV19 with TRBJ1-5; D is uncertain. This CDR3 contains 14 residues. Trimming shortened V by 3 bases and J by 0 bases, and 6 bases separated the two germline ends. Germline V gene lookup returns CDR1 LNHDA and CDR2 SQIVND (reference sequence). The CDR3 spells CASSIRDSNQPQHF. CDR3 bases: TGTGCCAGTAGTATTCGGGATAGCAATCAGCCCCAGCATTTT.

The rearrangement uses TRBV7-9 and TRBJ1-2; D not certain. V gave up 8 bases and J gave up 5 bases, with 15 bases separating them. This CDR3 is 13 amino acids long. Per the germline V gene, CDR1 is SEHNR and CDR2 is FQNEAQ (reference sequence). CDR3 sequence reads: CASESWEGYGYTF. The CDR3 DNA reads TGTGCCAGCGAATCGTGGGAGGGTTATGGCTACACCTTC.

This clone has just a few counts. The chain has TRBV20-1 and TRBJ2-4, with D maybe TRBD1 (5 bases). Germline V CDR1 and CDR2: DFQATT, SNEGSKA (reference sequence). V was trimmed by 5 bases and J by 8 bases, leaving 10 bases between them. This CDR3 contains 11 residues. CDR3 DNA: TGCAGTGCTTTATTACAGGACATTCAGTACTTC. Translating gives CSALLQDIQYF.

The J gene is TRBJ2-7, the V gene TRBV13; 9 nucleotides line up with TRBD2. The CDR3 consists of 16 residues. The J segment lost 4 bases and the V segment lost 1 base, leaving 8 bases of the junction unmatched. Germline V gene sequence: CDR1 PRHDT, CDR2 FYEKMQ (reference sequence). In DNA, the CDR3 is TGTGCCAGCAGCTTAGACCGAGGCGGGAGGGCTTACGAGCAGTACTTC. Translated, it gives CASSLDRGGRAYEQYF.

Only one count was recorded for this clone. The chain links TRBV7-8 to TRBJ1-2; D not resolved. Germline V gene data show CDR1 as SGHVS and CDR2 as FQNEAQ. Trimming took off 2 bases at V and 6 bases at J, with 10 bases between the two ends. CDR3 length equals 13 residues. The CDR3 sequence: CASSLFGLDGYTF. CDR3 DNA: TGTGCCAGCAGCTTATTCGGGTTGGATGGCTACACCTTC.

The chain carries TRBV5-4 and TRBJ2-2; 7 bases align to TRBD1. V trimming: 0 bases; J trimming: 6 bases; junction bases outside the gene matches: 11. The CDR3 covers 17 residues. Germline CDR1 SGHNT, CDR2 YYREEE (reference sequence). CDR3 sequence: CASSLAGIGTDSGELFF. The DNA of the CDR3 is TGTGCCAGCAGCTTGGCCGGCATTGGGACAGATTCCGGGGAGCTGTTTTTT.

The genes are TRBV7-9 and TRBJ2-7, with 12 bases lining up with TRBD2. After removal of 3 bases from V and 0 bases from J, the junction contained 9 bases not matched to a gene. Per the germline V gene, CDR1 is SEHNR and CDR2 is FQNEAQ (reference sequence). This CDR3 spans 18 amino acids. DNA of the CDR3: TGTGCCAGCAGCTTTCATCGACTAGCGGGAGAGAGCTCCTACGAGCAGTACTTC. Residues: CASSFHRLAGESSYEQYF.

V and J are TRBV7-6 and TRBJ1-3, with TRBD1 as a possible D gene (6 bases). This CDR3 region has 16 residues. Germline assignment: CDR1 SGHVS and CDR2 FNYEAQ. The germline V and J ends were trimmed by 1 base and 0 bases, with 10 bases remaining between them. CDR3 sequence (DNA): TGTGCCAGCAGCTTAGTCGGACAGCTCTCTGGAAACACCATATATTTT. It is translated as CASSLVGQLSGNTIYF. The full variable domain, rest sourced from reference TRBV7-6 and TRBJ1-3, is GAGVSQSPRYKVTKRGQDVALRCDPISGHVSLYWYRQALGQGPEFLTYFNYEAQQDKSGLPNDRFSAERPEGSISTLTIQRTEQRDSAMYRCASSLVGQLSGNTIYFGEGSWLTVV.

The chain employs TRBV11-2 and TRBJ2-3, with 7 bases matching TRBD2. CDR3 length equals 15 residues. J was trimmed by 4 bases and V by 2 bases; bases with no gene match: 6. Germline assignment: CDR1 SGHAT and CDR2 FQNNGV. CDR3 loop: CASSLSAGVADTQYF. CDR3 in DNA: TGTGCCAGCAGCTTATCGGCGGGGGTAGCAGATACGCAGTATTTT.

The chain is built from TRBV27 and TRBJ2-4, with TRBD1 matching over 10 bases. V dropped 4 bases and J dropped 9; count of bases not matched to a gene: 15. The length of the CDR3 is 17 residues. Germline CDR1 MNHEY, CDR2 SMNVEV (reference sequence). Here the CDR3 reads CASSSLCSDRGLCIQYF. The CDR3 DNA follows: TGTGCCAGCAGTTCCCTATGTAGCGACAGGGGGCTCTGCATTCAGTACTTC.

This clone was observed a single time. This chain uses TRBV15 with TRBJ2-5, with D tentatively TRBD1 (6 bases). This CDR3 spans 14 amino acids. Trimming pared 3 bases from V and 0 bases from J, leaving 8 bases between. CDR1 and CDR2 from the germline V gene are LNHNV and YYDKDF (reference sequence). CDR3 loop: CATSRDRHQETQYF. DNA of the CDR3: TGTGCCACCAGCAGGGACAGACACCAAGAGACCCAGTACTTC.